Listed below are T cell receptor beta chains from one sample, sequenced in a study of OX40 agonist ivuxolimab in advanced cancers. Method: immunoSEQ multiplex PCR; TCRdb's copy keeps in-frame clones and lacks some. The sample records roughly 60,000 clones, approximately 86% being singletons. Here the sequenced sample was CD4+ or CD8+ T cells sorted from blood, taken in a trial of the OX40 agonist ivuxolimab. Receptors were obtained from an adult with an advanced solid tumor such as melanoma, head and neck, liver or kidney cancer. The CDR3 runs from the conserved cysteine through the conserved F or W. D genes are given only for firm matches. A clone size is listed for some rows: how often the clone was seen (once, few, many), or a class if it is expanded.

clone size,D gene,J gene,V gene,CDR3 protein,CDR3 DNA
.,TRBD2,TRBJ2-5,TRBV4-1,CASSQLAGPNSETQYF,TGCGCCAGCAGCCAACTAGCGGGCCCCAACTCGGAGACCCAGTACTTC
.,.,TRBJ2-1,TRBV7-9,CASSLLGEQFF,TGTGCCAGCAGCTTGCTCGGTGAGCAGTTCTTC
.,.,TRBJ2-4,TRBV2,CASSEARGLAKNIQYF,TGTGCCAGCAGTGAAGCGCGGGGACTAGCCAAAAACATTCAGTACTTC
once,TRBD2,TRBJ2-1,TRBV4-2,CASSSPGVAGGNEQFF,TGTGCCAGCAGTTCCCCCGGGGTAGCGGGGGGGAATGAGCAGTTCTTC
.,TRBD2,TRBJ2-3,TRBV6-5,CASSSPTREGTDTQYF,TGTGCCAGCAGTTCCCCGACTCGGGAGGGCACAGATACGCAGTATTTT
.,.,TRBJ2-5,TRBV5-6,CASSLEWDAETQYF,TGTGCCAGCAGCTTGGAATGGGATGCAGAGACCCAGTACTTC
.,TRBD2,TRBJ2-1,TRBV7-3,CASSPPGGIEQFF,TGTGCCAGCAGCCCACCGGGGGGGATTGAGCAGTTCTTC
.,TRBD2,TRBJ2-3,TRBV5-5,CASSGLGLAGSDTQYF,TGTGCCAGCAGCGGACTCGGACTAGCGGGATCAGATACGCAGTATTTT
.,.,TRBJ2-7,TRBV28,CASSAGYEQYF,TGTGCCAGCAGCGCAGGGTACGAGCAGTACTTC
.,.,TRBJ1-1,TRBV15,CATSRPGRTEAFF,TGTGCCACCAGCAGACCTGGGCGCACTGAAGCTTTCTTT
.,.,TRBJ2-7,TRBV2,CASSESQASYEQYF,TGTGCCAGCAGTGAAAGTCAGGCATCCTACGAGCAGTACTTC
.,TRBD1,TRBJ2-3,TRBV2,CASSYRGLGTDTQYF,TGTGCCAGCAGTTACAGGGGGCTTGGCACAGATACGCAGTATTTT
once,.,TRBJ2-7,TRBV5-1,CASSLGGTYEQYF,TGCGCCAGCAGCTTGGGCGGAACCTACGAGCAGTACTTC
.,TRBD1,TRBJ1-2,TRBV6-8,CASSYDVGGARRGYTF,TGTGCCAGCAGTTACGACGTAGGGGGCGCAAGGCGTGGCTACACCTTC
.,TRBD1,TRBJ1-2,TRBV6-1,CASSWDRNYGYTF,TGTGCCAGCAGCTGGGACAGAAACTATGGCTACACCTTC
.,.,TRBJ1-1,TRBV18,CASSPGHGEAFF,TGTGCCAGCTCACCAGGACACGGAGAAGCTTTCTTT
.,TRBD2,TRBJ2-3,TRBV6-5,CASRGLEGTDTQYF,TGTGCCAGCAGAGGACTAGAAGGGACAGATACGCAGTATTTT
.,TRBD2,TRBJ2-5,TRBV19,CASSGTSGSWLGETQYF,TGTGCCAGTAGTGGGACTAGCGGGAGTTGGTTAGGAGAGACCCAGTACTTC
.,TRBD1,TRBJ2-7,TRBV18,CASSILTGMEYEQYF,TGTGCCAGCTCAATACTGACAGGGATGGAGTACGAGCAGTACTTC
.,.,TRBJ2-5,TRBV9,CASSVADNQETQYF,TGTGCCAGCAGCGTAGCTGACAATCAAGAGACCCAGTACTTC
.,.,TRBJ1-2,TRBV2,CASSRDSNYGYTF,TGTGCCAGCAGTAGAGACAGTAACTATGGCTACACCTTC
.,.,TRBJ2-5,TRBV7-9,CASRLKETQYF,TGTGCCAGCAGACTGAAAGAGACCCAGTACTTC
.,.,TRBJ2-2,TRBV6-4,CASSARLAGELFF,TGTGCCAGCAGTGCTAGACTAGCCGGGGAGCTGTTTTTT
once,TRBD2,TRBJ2-3,TRBV27,CASSSLAGAGPDTQYF,TGTGCCAGCAGTTCTTTAGCGGGGGCTGGGCCAGATACGCAGTATTTT
.,.,TRBJ2-7,TRBV2,CASSLHGAPYEQYF,TGTGCCAGCAGCCTTCACGGCGCCCCCTACGAGCAGTACTTC
.,.,TRBJ2-7,TRBV18,CASSRGTGDYEQYF,TGTGCCAGCTCACGCGGGACTGGAGACTACGAGCAGTACTTC
.,.,TRBJ2-6,TRBV28,CASSLSTGKSGANVLTF,TGTGCCAGCAGTTTATCGACAGGCAAATCTGGGGCCAACGTCCTGACTTTC
.,TRBD2,TRBJ2-7,TRBV28,CASRLAGGIYEQYF,TGTGCCAGCCGACTAGCGGGAGGGATCTACGAGCAGTACTTC
.,.,TRBJ2-3,TRBV5-5,CASSPPPRGSTDTQYF,TGTGCCAGCAGCCCCCCTCCGCGGGGTAGCACAGATACGCAGTATTTT
.,.,TRBJ2-5,TRBV6-1,CASKPGTRAQYF,TGTGCCAGCAAACCCGGGACTCGGGCCCAGTACTTC
.,.,TRBJ1-1,TRBV5-6,CASAPDTRGEAFF,TGTGCCAGCGCCCCGGACACCAGGGGAGAAGCTTTCTTT
few,.,TRBJ1-2,TRBV30,CAWSDPGNYGYTF,TGTGCCTGGAGTGACCCAGGGAACTATGGCTACACCTTC
.,TRBD1,TRBJ1-1,TRBV28,CASSRRQGTTEAFF,TGTGCCAGCAGCCGCCGACAGGGGACCACTGAAGCTTTCTTT
few,.,TRBJ1-4,TRBV6-1,CASNGGIGKLFF,TGTGCCAGCAACGGGGGGATAGGAAAACTGTTTTTT
.,.,TRBJ2-3,TRBV27,CASSPRVRTSPDTQYF,TGTGCCAGCAGTCCGAGAGTAAGGACATCCCCGGATACGCAGTATTTT
.,.,TRBJ1-4,TRBV19,CASWRDGEKLFF,TGTGCCAGTTGGAGGGATGGTGAAAAACTGTTTTTT
.,TRBD2,TRBJ2-1,TRBV11-2,CASSRRLAGGSSNNEQFF,TGTGCCAGCAGCCGTCGACTAGCGGGGGGGTCGTCGAACAATGAGCAGTTCTTC
.,.,TRBJ1-2,TRBV27,CASSRVAGLLGGYTF,TGTGCCAGCAGTCGCGTGGCAGGGCTTCTTGGTGGCTACACCTTC
.,.,TRBJ2-5,TRBV7-2,CASSQRTGQETQYF,TGTGCCAGCAGCCAAAGGACTGGCCAAGAGACCCAGTACTTC
.,TRBD1,TRBJ1-2,TRBV5-4,CASSLSGTGGYGYTF,TGTGCCAGCAGCTTAAGTGGGACAGGGGGCTATGGCTACACCTTC
.,.,TRBJ2-3,TRBV2,CASSEVDAGTQYF,TGTGCCAGCAGTGAAGTAGACGCAGGGACGCAGTATTTT
.,TRBD1,TRBJ1-4,TRBV18,CASSPGQGFRDEKLFF,TGTGCCAGCTCCCCGGGACAGGGGTTTCGCGATGAAAAACTGTTTTTT
.,TRBD2,TRBJ2-2,TRBV2,CASSILAGGTGELFF,TGTGCCAGCAGTATCCTAGCGGGGGGCACCGGGGAGCTGTTTTTT
.,.,TRBJ1-3,TRBV5-1,CASSGTPGNTIYF,TGCGCCAGCAGCGGGACGCCTGGAAACACCATATATTTT
.,.,TRBJ1-1,TRBV4-1,CASSQEGSMNTEAFF,TGCGCCAGCAGCCAAGAGGGCTCTATGAACACTGAAGCTTTCTTT
.,.,TRBJ2-5,TRBV7-7,CASSQTGIGGETQYF,TGTGCTAGCAGCCAAACAGGGATAGGGGGGGAGACCCAGTACTTC
.,TRBD2,TRBJ2-1,TRBV5-6,CASSLALAGYNEQFF,TGTGCCAGCAGCTTGGCCTTAGCGGGCTACAATGAGCAGTTCTTC
.,TRBD2,TRBJ2-3,TRBV6-5,CASSYSMRGGGDTQYF,TGTGCCAGCAGTTACTCGATGCGGGGGGGCGGGGATACGCAGTATTTT
.,.,TRBJ2-1,TRBV7-9,CASSLSPPENSYNEQFF,TGTGCCAGCAGCTTAAGTCCCCCAGAAAACTCCTACAATGAGCAGTTCTTC
.,TRBD1,TRBJ2-5,TRBV7-2,CASSSTGAETQYF,TGTGCCAGCAGCTCAACAGGGGCGGAGACCCAGTACTTC
.,.,TRBJ2-7,TRBV5-1,CASSFSRQSYEQYF,TGCGCCAGCAGCTTTAGTCGACAGAGCTACGAGCAGTACTTC
.,TRBD1,TRBJ2-2,TRBV5-8,CASSQRSGAGGTGELFF,TGTGCCAGCAGCCAACGATCCGGGGCAGGGGGCACCGGGGAGCTGTTTTTT